Presented here are 29 T cell receptor beta chains from one specimen sequenced in a study of OX40 agonist ivuxolimab in advanced cancers. Sequenced by immunoSEQ multiplex PCR; TCRdb stores in-frame clones only, minus some. The sample contains fewer than 50,000 clones, around 93% of which appear only once. Sample: CD4+ or CD8+ T cells sorted from blood, taken in a trial of the OX40 agonist ivuxolimab. These receptors were obtained from an adult with an advanced solid tumor such as melanoma, head and neck, liver or kidney cancer.

This chain connects TRBV7-9 to TRBJ1-1; D uncertain. Trimming removed 6 bases at V and 8 bases at J, with 10 bases between. Germline CDR1 is SEHNR and CDR2 is FQNEAQ (reference sequence). The CDR3 totals 11 residues. The CDR3 sequence: CASRTSGEAFF. CDR3 nucleotides: TGTGCCAGCAGGACTAGTGGCGAAGCTTTCTTT. Complete variable domain (other parts from reference TRBV7-9 and TRBJ1-1): DTGVSQNPRHKITKRGQNVTFRCDPISEHNRLYWYRQTLGQGPEFLTYFQNEAQLEKSRLLSDRFSAERPKGSFSTLEIQRTEQGDSAMYLCASRTSGEAFFGQGTRLTVV.

The V call is TRBV29-1, the J call TRBJ2-1; D gene ambiguous. The germline V and J ends were trimmed by 5 bases and 6 bases, with 11 bases remaining between them. The CDR3 runs 12 residues. Germline-derived CDR1 and CDR2 are SQVTM and ANQGSEA. The chain's CDR3 is CSVTLVGNEQFF. CDR3 bases: TGCAGCGTTACGCTTGTGGGCAATGAGCAGTTCTTC.

V gene TRBV5-1 combines with J gene TRBJ1-1; tentatively, D is TRBD1 (5 bases). Trimming removed 7 bases from V and 0 bases from J, with 10 bases in between. Germline V lookup: CDR1 SGHRS, CDR2 YFSETQ. CDR3 length: 13 residues. This chain's CDR3 is CASAGGLNTEAFF. The CDR3 coding sequence is TGCGCCAGCGCGGGGGGGTTGAACACTGAAGCTTTCTTT.

V and J are TRBV27 and TRBJ2-7, with D uncertain. Germline-derived CDR1 and CDR2 are MNHEY and SMNVEV (reference sequence). CDR3 length: 14 residues. Trimming took 0 bases from V and 3 from J, leaving 9 bases between them. CDR3 in DNA: TGTGCCAGCAGTTTATCGGACGGAGACTACGAGCAGTACTTC. Amino acid sequence: CASSLSDGDYEQYF.

CDR3 residues: CASSPFRLGRGLGETQYF. The CDR3 bases are TGTGCCAGCAGCCCTTTTCGTCTGGGCAGGGGCCTCGGGGAGACCCAGTACTTC. The gene calls are TRBV7-9 and TRBJ2-5, with a tentative D call TRBD1 (6 bases). This CDR3 is built from 18 residues. Trimming shortened V by 5 bases and J by 5 bases, and 27 bases separated the two germline ends. The germline V gene has CDR1 SEHNR and CDR2 FQNEAQ (reference sequence).

The J gene is TRBJ1-1, the V gene TRBV28; a possible D gene is TRBD1 (6 bases). Trimming cost V 5 bases and J 0 bases, with 10 bases left between them. Per germline, CDR1 MDHEN and CDR2 SYDVKM. The CDR3 spans 14 residues. The CDR3 sequence: CASSLGQLNTEAFF. The CDR3 nucleotides read TGTGCCAGCAGTCTCGGACAGCTGAACACTGAAGCTTTCTTT.

The chain employs TRBV28 and TRBJ1-5; no clear D. Germline V CDR1 and CDR2: MDHEN, SYDVKM. This CDR3 is 13 amino acids long. The V end was cut by 4 bases, the J end by 4 bases, with 8 bases between. CDR3 bases: TGTGCCAGCAGTTCCCTAGAGAATCAGCCCCAGCATTTT. Translated: CASSSLENQPQHF.

This clone was counted once. V gene TRBV6-5 combines with J gene TRBJ2-7, with D possibly being TRBD1 (5 bases). Germline CDR1 and CDR2: MNHEY and SVGAGI. The CDR3 has 13 residues. Trimming cost V 5 bases and J 2 bases, with 10 bases left between them. Written as DNA, the CDR3 is TGTGCCAGCAGTCCTCTAGGGGCCTACGAGCAGTACTTC. Protein product: CASSPLGAYEQYF.

This clone showed up just once. The chain is built from TRBV4-3 and TRBJ1-5; 9 bases map to TRBD1. This CDR3 contains 15 residues. The V gene end was trimmed by 4 bases and the J gene end by 4 bases; junction bases not matched to a gene: 5. CDR1 and CDR2 from the germline V gene are LGHNA and YSLEER. For the CDR3, the DNA is TGCGCCAGCAGCCCCGGGACAGGGCCTAATCAGCCCCAGCATTTT. As protein: CASSPGTGPNQPQHF.

V and J are TRBV13 and TRBJ2-7; no clear D. With 2 bases removed from V and 5 bases from J, the gap between germline ends came to 7 bases. The CDR3 contains 12 residues. Germline V gene data show CDR1 as PRHDT and CDR2 as FYEKMQ (reference sequence). The CDR3 here is CASSLKGNEQYF. The CDR3 bases are TGTGCCAGCAGCTTAAAGGGAAACGAGCAGTACTTC. The whole variable domain, remainder taken from reference TRBV13 and TRBJ2-7, is AAGVIQSPRHLIKEKRETATLKCYPIPRHDTVYWYQQGPGQDPQFLISFYEKMQSDKGSIPDRFSAQQFSDYHSELNMSSLELGDSALYFCASSLKGNEQYFGPGTRLTVT.

The genes are TRBV7-6 and TRBJ2-1; D remains ambiguous. V lost 5 bases and J 10 bases, leaving 12 bases between the germline ends. Germline V gene sequence: CDR1 SGHVS, CDR2 FNYEAQ. The CDR3 sequence is 12 residues long. CDR3 residues: CASSISRMEQFF. Here the CDR3 DNA reads TGTGCCAGCAGCATCAGTCGGATGGAGCAGTTCTTC. Drawing the rest from reference TRBV7-6 and TRBJ2-1, the complete variable domain is GAGVSQSPRYKVTKRGQDVALRCDPISGHVSLYWYRQALGQGPEFLTYFNYEAQQDKSGLPNDRFSAERPEGSISTLTIQRTEQRDSAMYRCASSISRMEQFFGPGTRLTVL.

The V gene is TRBV5-1, the J gene TRBJ1-6; no reliable D call. Trimming pared 2 bases from V and 7 bases from J, leaving 10 bases between. Germline V lookup: CDR1 SGHRS, CDR2 YFSETQ. The CDR3 spans 14 residues. The CDR3 nucleotides are TGCGCCAGCAGCTTACAGTTGGGGAATTCACCCCTCCACTTT. Translation: CASSLQLGNSPLHF.

This clone was observed a few times. The rearrangement links TRBV10-3 to TRBJ2-7; 8 bases match TRBD1. The CDR3 is made up of 14 amino acids. V trimming: 3 bases; J trimming: 5 bases; junction bases outside the gene matches: 6. Germline V gene data show CDR1 as ENHRY and CDR2 as SYGVKD. The CDR3 nucleotides read TGTGCCATCAGTGACACAGGGGGTGGGGACGAGCAGTACTTC. Its translation: CAISDTGGGDEQYF.

The V gene is TRBV9, the J gene TRBJ1-1; TRBD1 matches 11 bases. CDR1 is SGDLS and CDR2 is YYNGEE in the germline V gene. The CDR3 is 14 amino acids. With 3 bases clipped from V and 7 bases from J, the junction kept 5 bases outside the gene matches. As DNA, the CDR3 is TGTGCCAGCAGCGCAGGGACAGGGGGGAATGAAGCTTTCTTT. This gives the protein CASSAGTGGNEAFF.

This chain connects TRBV29-1 to TRBJ2-3, with TRBD1 matching 10 bases. J lost 3 bases, V lost 3 bases, and 3 bases had no gene match. The length of the CDR3 is 14 residues. Germline V CDR1 and CDR2: SQVTM, ANQGSEA. CDR3: CSVEGGQGTDTQYF. CDR3 coding DNA: TGCAGCGTTGAGGGGGGACAGGGGACAGATACGCAGTATTTT.

The rearrangement links TRBV29-1 to TRBJ1-2, with 7 bases matching TRBD1. CDR3 length equals 14 residues. Trimming took 0 bases from V and 7 from J; bases not matched to a gene: 8. CDR1 and CDR2 from the germline V gene are SQVTM and ANQGSEA. The CDR3 nucleotides are TGCAGCGTTGAAGAAGCGCGACAGGGCTTTGGCTACACCTTC. The encoded protein is CSVEEARQGFGYTF.

The J gene is TRBJ2-7, the V gene TRBV19, with 7 bases fitting TRBD2. Unmatched junction bases numbered 9, after V lost 2 bases and J lost 5 bases. The CDR3 runs to 15 residues. From germline, CDR1 is LNHDA and CDR2 SQIVND (reference sequence). The CDR3 reads CASSISGRSDDEQYF. For the CDR3, the DNA is TGTGCCAGTAGTATATCCGGGAGGAGTGACGACGAGCAGTACTTC. The full variable domain, with the rest looked up from reference TRBV19 and TRBJ2-7, is DGGITQSPKYLFRKEGQNVTLSCEQNLNHDAMYWYRQDPGQGLRLIYYSQIVNDFQKGDIAEGYSVSREKKESFPLTVTSAQKNPTAFYLCASSISGRSDDEQYFGPGTRLTVT.

Only one count was recorded for this clone. The rearrangement joins TRBV4-1 to TRBJ2-5; perhaps TRBD1 as D (6 bases). Germline V lookup: CDR1 MGHRA, CDR2 YSYEKL. The CDR3 spans 15 residues. The V end was cut by 0 bases, the J end by 2 bases, with 10 bases between. The chain's CDR3 is CASSQENREQETQYF. The DNA of the CDR3 is TGCGCCAGCAGCCAAGAAAACAGGGAACAAGAGACCCAGTACTTC.

Only a few counts were recorded for this clone. This chain connects TRBV6-5 to TRBJ2-7; D uncertain. CDR3 size: 13 residues. V was cut by 3 bases and J by 3 bases, with 9 bases left in between. Germline V gives CDR1 MNHEY, CDR2 SVGAGI. Here the CDR3 reads CASSYLSNYEQYF. The CDR3 DNA follows: TGTGCCAGCAGTTATCTCTCGAACTACGAGCAGTACTTC.

The V call is TRBV4-2, the J call TRBJ2-5; D is uncertain. Germline CDR1 reads LGHNA; CDR2 reads YNFKEQ. Trimming took off 0 bases at V and 4 bases at J, with 6 bases between the two ends. The CDR3 has 13 amino acids. CDR3 sequence: CASSQDFLETQYF. As DNA, the CDR3 is TGTGCCAGCAGCCAAGATTTTTTAGAGACCCAGTACTTC.

The V and J genes are TRBV6-5 and TRBJ2-3; 8 bases are shared with TRBD1. Per the germline V gene, CDR1 is MNHEY and CDR2 is SVGAGI. Germline trimming cut 5 bases from V and 0 bases from J; bases unmatched to any gene: 4. The CDR3 consists of 15 residues. The CDR3 region is CASSPTGASTDTQYF. CDR3 bases: TGTGCCAGCAGTCCGACAGGGGCGAGCACAGATACGCAGTATTTT.

V usage is TRBV29-1 and J usage is TRBJ1-1; D is undetermined. The germline CDR1 and CDR2 sequences are SQVTM and ANQGSEA. V was trimmed by 3 bases and J by 1 base, leaving 9 bases between them. This CDR3 comprises 13 residues. The CDR3 is CSVEATSNTEAFF. CDR3 bases: TGCAGCGTTGAGGCTACCTCGAACACTGAAGCTTTCTTT.

The chain uses TRBV5-6 and TRBJ2-1; D is uncertain. With 1 base removed from V and 7 bases from J, the gap between germline ends came to 6 bases. CDR3 length equals 12 residues. The germline V gene encodes CDR1 SGHDT and CDR2 YYEEEE. Written as DNA, the CDR3 is TGTGCCAGCAGCTTGTGGGTGAATGAGCAGTTCTTC. Protein product: CASSLWVNEQFF.

The genes are TRBV28 and TRBJ2-1, with 9 bases lining up with TRBD2. The V and J ends lost 4 bases and 0 bases, in that order; junction bases with no gene match: 10. CDR3 length: 18 residues. Germline V gene data show CDR1 as MDHEN and CDR2 as SYDVKM. The CDR3 protein is CASSWAGGPHFSYNEQFF. In DNA form, the CDR3 reads TGTGCCAGCAGTTGGGCGGGAGGGCCGCATTTCTCCTACAATGAGCAGTTCTTC.

The gene calls are TRBV14 and TRBJ1-2; the match to TRBD1 covers 7 bases. Germline assignment: CDR1 SGHDN and CDR2 FVKESK. After removal of 1 base from V and 0 bases from J, the junction contained 8 bases not matched to a gene. This CDR3 has 17 amino acids. CDR3 residues: CASSQGDRGLANYGYTF. The CDR3 nucleotides are TGTGCCAGCAGCCAAGGGGACAGAGGCCTTGCTAACTATGGCTACACCTTC.

The chain is built from TRBV11-2 and TRBJ1-1, with 11 bases lining up with TRBD1. This CDR3 has 13 residues. From germline, CDR1 is SGHAT and CDR2 FQNNGV. V was clipped by 4 bases and J by 10 bases; unmatched bases: 5. The CDR3 is CASSSGQGGIAFF. The DNA for the CDR3 is TGTGCCAGCAGCTCGGGACAGGGGGGGATAGCTTTCTTT. The variable domain in full, completed from reference TRBV11-2 and TRBJ1-1, reads EAGVAQSPRYKIIEKRQSVAFWCNPISGHATLYWYQQILGQGPKLLIQFQNNGVVDDSQLPKDRFSAERLKGVDSTLKIQPAKLEDSAVYLCASSSGQGGIAFFGQGTRLTVV.

A single count supports this clone. The genes are TRBV6-6 and TRBJ2-2, with D tentatively TRBD1 (6 bases). V lost 7 bases and J 0 bases, leaving 15 bases between the germline ends. In germline, CDR1 is MNHNY, CDR2 SVGAGI (reference sequence). The CDR3 is 16 amino acids. CDR3 DNA sequence: TGTGCCAGCACATTCACTGGGGGCTCGAACACCGGGGAGCTGTTTTTT. This translates into CASTFTGGSNTGELFF.

The chain joins TRBV19 to TRBJ2-1, with D perhaps matching TRBD1 (6 bases). The CDR3 is 14 amino acids. CDR1 is LNHDA, CDR2 SQIVND, per germline (reference sequence). Between the trimmed V and J ends, which lost 1 base and 6 bases, there was a span of 10 bases. DNA for the CDR3: TGTGCCAGTAGTATAGCCCTAGGGGGCAATGAGCAGTTCTTC. Residues: CASSIALGGNEQFF.

This chain uses TRBV28 with TRBJ2-6, with D perhaps TRBD2 (6 bases). The CDR3 is 17 amino acids. V gave up 0 bases and J gave up 1 base, with 10 bases separating them. Germline CDR1 and CDR2: MDHEN and SYDVKM. CDR3 bases: TGTGCCAGCAGTTTATGGGGGGGTCTTTCTGGGGCCAACGTCCTGACTTTC. This translates into CASSLWGGLSGANVLTF.